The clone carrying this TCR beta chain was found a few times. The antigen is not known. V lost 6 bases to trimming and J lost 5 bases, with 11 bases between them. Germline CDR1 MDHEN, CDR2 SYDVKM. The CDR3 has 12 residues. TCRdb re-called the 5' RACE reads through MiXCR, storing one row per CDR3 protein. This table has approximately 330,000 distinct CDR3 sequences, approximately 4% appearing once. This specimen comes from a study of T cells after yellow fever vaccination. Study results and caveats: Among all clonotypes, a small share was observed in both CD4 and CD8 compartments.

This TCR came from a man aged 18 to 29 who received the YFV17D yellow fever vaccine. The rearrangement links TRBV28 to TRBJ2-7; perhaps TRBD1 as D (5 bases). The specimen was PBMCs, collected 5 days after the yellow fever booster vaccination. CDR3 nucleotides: TGTGCCAGCAGGCAGGGTAGGAACGAGCAGTACTTC. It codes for CASRQGRNEQYF. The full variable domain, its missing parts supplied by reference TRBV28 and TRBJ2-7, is DVKVTQSSRYLVKRTGEKVFLECVQDMDHENMFWYRQDPGLGLRLIYFSYDVKMKEKGDIPEGYSVSREKKERFSLILESASTNQTSMYLCASRQGRNEQYFGPGTRLTVT.